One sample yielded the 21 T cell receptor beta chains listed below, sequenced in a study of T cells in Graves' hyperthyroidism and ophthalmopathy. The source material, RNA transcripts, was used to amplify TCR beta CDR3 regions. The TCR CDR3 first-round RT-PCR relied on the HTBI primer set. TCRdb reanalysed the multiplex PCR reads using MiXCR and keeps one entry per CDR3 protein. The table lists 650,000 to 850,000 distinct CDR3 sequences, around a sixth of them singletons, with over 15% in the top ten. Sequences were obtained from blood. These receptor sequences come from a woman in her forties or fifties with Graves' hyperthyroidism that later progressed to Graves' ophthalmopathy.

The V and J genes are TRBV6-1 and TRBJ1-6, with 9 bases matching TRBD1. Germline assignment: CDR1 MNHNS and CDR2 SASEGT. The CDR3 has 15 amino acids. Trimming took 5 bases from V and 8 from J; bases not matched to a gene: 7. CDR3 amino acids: CASSPPGQGYSPLHF. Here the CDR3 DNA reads TGTGCCAGCAGTCCCCCGGGACAGGGCTATTCACCCCTCCACTTT.

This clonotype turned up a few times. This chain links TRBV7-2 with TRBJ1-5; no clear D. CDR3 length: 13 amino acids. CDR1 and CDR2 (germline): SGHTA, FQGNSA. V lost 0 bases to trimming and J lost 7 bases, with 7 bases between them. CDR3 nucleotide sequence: TGTGCCAGCAGCTTAGCTGAGACGCAGCCCCAGCATTTT. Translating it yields CASSLAETQPQHF.

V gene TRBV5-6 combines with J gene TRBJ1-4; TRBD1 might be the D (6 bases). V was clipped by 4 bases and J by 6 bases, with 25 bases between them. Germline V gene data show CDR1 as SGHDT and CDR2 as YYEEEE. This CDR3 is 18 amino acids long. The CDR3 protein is CASSPRRDIGIGDEKLFF. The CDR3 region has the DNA TGTGCCAGCAGCCCCCGCCGGGACATAGGGATAGGAGATGAAAAACTGTTTTTT.

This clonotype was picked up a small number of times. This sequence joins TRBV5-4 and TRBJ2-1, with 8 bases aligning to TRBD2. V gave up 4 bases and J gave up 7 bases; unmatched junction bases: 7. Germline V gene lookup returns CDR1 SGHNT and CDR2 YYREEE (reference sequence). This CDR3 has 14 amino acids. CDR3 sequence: CASSQRGPGNEQFF. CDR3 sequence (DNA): TGTGCCAGCAGCCAGCGGGGGCCCGGGAATGAGCAGTTCTTC.

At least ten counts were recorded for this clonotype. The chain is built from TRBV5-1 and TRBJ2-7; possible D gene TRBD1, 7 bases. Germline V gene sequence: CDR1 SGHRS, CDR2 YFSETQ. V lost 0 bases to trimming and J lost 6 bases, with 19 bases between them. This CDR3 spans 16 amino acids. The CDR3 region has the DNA TGCGCCAGCAGCTTGGCCGGAGGGGGCGCAGGTGGCGAGCAGTACTTC. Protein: CASSLAGGGAGGEQYF.

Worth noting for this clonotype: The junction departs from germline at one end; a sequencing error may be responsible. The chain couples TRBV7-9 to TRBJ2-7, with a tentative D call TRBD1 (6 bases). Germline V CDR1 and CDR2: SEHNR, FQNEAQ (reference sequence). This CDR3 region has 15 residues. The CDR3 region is CASSLSGDKPYEQHF. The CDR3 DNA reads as TGTGCCAGCAGCTTATCTGGGGACAAGCCCTACGAGCAGCACTTC.

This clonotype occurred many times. The CDR3 DNA sequence: TGTGCCAGCAGACTGAATAATGAAAAACTGTTTTTT. Protein: CASRLNNEKLFF. The chain carries TRBV6-2 or TRBV6-3 and TRBJ1-4; D gene uncertain. V was cut by 6 bases and J by 4 bases, with 6 bases left in between. The CDR3 has 12 residues. Looked up from germline, CDR1 is MNHEY and CDR2 is SVGEGT.

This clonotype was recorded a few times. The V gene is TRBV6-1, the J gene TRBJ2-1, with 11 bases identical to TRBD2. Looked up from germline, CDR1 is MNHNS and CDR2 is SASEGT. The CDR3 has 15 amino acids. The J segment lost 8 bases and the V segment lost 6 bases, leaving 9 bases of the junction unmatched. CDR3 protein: CASRPLAGGLHEQFF. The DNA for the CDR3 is TGTGCCAGCAGGCCCTTAGCGGGGGGGCTTCATGAGCAGTTCTTC.

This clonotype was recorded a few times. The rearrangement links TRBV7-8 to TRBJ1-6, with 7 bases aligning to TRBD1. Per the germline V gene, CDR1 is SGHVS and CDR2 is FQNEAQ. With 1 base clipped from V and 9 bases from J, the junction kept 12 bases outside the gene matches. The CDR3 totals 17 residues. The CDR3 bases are TGTGCCAGCAGCTTAGTTCCCACAGGGGTGGGTGTTTCACCCCTCCACTTT. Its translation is CASSLVPTGVGVSPLHF.

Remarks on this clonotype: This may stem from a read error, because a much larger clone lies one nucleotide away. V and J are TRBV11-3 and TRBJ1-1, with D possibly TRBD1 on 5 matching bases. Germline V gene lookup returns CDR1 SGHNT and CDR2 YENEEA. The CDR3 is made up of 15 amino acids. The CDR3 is CASSLELVLDTEASF. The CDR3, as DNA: TGTGCCAGCAGCTTAGAACTAGTATTGGACACTGAAGCTTCCTTT.

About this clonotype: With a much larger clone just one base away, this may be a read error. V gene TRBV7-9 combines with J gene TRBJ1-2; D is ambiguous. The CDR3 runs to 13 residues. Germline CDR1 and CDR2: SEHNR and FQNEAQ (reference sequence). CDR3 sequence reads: CASSSARAYGYIF. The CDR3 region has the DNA TGTGCCAGCAGCTCGGCTAGGGCCTATGGCTACATCTTC.

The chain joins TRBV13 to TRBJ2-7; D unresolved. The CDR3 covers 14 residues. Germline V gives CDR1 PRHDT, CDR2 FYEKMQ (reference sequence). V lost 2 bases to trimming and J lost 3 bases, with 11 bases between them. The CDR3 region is CASSLRVGSYEQYF. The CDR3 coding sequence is TGTGCCAGCAGCTTACGGGTGGGCAGCTACGAGCAGTACTTC.

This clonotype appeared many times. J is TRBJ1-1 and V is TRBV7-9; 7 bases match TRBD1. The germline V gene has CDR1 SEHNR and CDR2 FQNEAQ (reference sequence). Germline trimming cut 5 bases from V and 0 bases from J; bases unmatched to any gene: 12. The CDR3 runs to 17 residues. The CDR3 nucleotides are TGTGCCAGCAGCCACACTGTGGGGACAGAAATGAACACTGAAGCTTTCTTT. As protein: CASSHTVGTEMNTEAFF.

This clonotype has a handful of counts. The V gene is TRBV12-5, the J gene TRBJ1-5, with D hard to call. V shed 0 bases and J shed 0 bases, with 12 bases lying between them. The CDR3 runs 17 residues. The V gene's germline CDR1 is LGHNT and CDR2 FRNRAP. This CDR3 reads CASGLVWLGNSNQPQHF. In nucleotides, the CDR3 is TGTGCTAGTGGTTTGGTATGGTTAGGTAATAGCAATCAGCCCCAGCATTTT.

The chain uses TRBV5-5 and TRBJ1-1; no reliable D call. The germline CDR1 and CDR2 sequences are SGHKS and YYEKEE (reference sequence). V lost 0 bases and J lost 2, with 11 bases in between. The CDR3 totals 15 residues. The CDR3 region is CASSLAPILNTEAFF. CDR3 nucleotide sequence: TGTGCCAGCAGCTTGGCCCCAATTCTTAACACTGAAGCTTTCTTT.

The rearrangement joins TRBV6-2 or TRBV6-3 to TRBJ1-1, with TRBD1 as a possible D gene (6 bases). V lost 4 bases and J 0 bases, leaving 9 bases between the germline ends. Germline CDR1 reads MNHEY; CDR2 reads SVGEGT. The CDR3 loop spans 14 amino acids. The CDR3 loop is CASSSGGLNTEAFF. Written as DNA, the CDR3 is TGTGCCAGCAGTTCCGGGGGCCTGAACACTGAAGCTTTCTTT.

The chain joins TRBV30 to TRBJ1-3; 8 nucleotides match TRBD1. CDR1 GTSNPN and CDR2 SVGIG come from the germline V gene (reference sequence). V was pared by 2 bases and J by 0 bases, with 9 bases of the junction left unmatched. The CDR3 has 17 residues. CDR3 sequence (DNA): TGTGCCTGGAGTCCTATCGGACAGGGCAGCTCTGGAAACACCATATATTTT. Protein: CAWSPIGQGSSGNTIYF. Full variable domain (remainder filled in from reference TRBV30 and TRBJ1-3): SQTIHQWPATLVQPVGSPLSLECTVEGTSNPNLYWYRQAAGRGLQLLFYSVGIGQISSEVPQNLSASRPQDRQFILSSKKLLLSDSGFYLCAWSPIGQGSSGNTIYFGEGSWLTVV.

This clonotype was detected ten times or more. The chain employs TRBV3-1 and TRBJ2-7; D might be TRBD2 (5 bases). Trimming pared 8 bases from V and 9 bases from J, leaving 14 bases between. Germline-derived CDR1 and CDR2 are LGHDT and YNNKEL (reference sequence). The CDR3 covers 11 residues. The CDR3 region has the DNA TGTGCCAGCGGCCCTTGGAGCGGGCAGTACTTC. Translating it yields CASGPWSGQYF.

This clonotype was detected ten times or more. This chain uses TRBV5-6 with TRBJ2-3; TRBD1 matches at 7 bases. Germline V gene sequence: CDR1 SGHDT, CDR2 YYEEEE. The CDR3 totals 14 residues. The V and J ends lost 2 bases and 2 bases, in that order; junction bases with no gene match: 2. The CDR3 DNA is TGTGCCAGCAGCTTAGGGACAGACACAGATACGCAGTATTTT. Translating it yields CASSLGTDTDTQYF.

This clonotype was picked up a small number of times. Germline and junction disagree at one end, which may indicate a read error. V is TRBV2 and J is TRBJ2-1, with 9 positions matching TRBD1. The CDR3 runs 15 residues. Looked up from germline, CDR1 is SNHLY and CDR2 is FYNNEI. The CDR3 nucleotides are TGTGCCAGCAGCGAAGACAGGGGGGTGAACAATGAGCAGTTCTTC. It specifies CASSEDRGVNNEQFF. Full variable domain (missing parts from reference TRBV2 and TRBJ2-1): EPEVTQTPSHQVTQMGQEVILRCVPISNHLYFYWYRQILGQKVEFLVSFYNNEISEKSEIFDDQFSVERPDGSNFTLKIRSTKLEDSAMYFCASSEDRGVNNEQFFGPGTRLTVL.

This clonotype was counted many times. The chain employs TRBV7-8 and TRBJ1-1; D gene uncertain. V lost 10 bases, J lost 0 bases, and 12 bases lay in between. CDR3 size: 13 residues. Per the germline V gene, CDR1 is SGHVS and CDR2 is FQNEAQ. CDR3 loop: CATTDTVNTEAFF. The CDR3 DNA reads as TGTGCCACCACAGACACGGTGAACACTGAAGCTTTCTTT.